These 5 T cell receptor beta chains share one sample of origin, sequenced in a study of OX40 agonist ivuxolimab in advanced cancers. Here immunoSEQ multiplex PCR was the method, and the copy in TCRdb shows in-frame clones only, minus some. This sample has 44,000 or so clones, with just over 90% found just once. The sample consisted of CD4+ or CD8+ T cells sorted from blood, taken in a trial of the OX40 agonist ivuxolimab. The source is an adult with an advanced solid tumor such as melanoma, head and neck, liver or kidney cancer.

The chain links TRBV6-5 to TRBJ2-5; a weak D match, TRBD2 (5 bases). The CDR3 length is 16 residues. The ends were cut back, 4 bases at V and 2 bases at J, with 17 bases in the middle. Germline V gene data show CDR1 as MNHEY and CDR2 as SVGAGI. The CDR3 protein is CASSSNYLGSQETQYF. For the CDR3, the DNA is TGTGCCAGCAGTTCCAACTACTTGGGGAGTCAAGAGACCCAGTACTTC.

The CDR3 loop is CASSWTASTDTQYF. CDR3 DNA: TGTGCCAGCAGTTGGACGGCTAGCACAGATACGCAGTATTTT. V is TRBV27 and J is TRBJ2-3; D is unclear. V was shortened by 4 bases and J by 0 bases, with 8 bases between the two germline ends. The CDR3 length is 14 residues. Looked up from germline, CDR1 is MNHEY and CDR2 is SMNVEV (reference sequence).

The genes are TRBV4-1 and TRBJ2-2, with D unclear. Germline loops: CDR1 MGHRA, CDR2 YSYEKL. V lost 3 bases, J lost 5 bases, and 4 bases lay in between. The CDR3 runs to 12 residues. The CDR3 sequence: CASSHSTGELFF. The CDR3 DNA is TGCGCCAGCAGCCACTCTACCGGGGAGCTGTTTTTT.

The J gene is TRBJ1-4, the V gene TRBV4-1; perhaps TRBD1 as D (6 bases). Trimming took 1 base from V and 8 from J, leaving 20 bases between them. Germline V gives CDR1 MGHRA, CDR2 YSYEKL. The CDR3 contains 17 residues. CDR3 region: CASSQVPAGAGWEKLFF. The CDR3 nucleotides read TGCGCCAGCAGCCAAGTCCCTGCGGGGGCAGGTTGGGAAAAACTGTTTTTT.

This clone has a single count. V and J are TRBV19 and TRBJ1-1, with TRBD1 as a possible D gene (5 bases). CDR3 size: 13 residues. Germline V gene data show CDR1 as LNHDA and CDR2 as SQIVND (reference sequence). The germline V and J ends were trimmed by 3 bases and 3 bases, with 8 bases remaining between them. The CDR3 sequence: CASSISGYTEAFF. CDR3 in DNA: TGTGCCAGTAGTATCTCAGGGTACACTGAAGCTTTCTTT.